These T cell receptor beta chains were read from a single sample in a study of human T cells and chemical hapten exposure. TCRdb reanalysed the RACE reads using MiXCR and keeps one entry per CDR3 protein. This sample has more than 250,000 distinct CDR3 sequences, with around 9.3% found just once. The specimen comprised whole blood, sampled in connection with sensitization to the hapten diphenylcyclopropenone (DPC). These receptors were obtained from a woman aged 40 to 55 with alopecia areata. Some clones in this sample may be carry-over from other donors' samples. Each CDR3 is given with its conserved first and last residue. A D gene is named only where the DNA matches it firmly. Only part of the rows carry a size: once, few, many, or a class if the clone is expanded.

abundance,v_gene,j_gene,d_gene,CDR3aa,CDR3nt
.,TRBV3-1,TRBJ2-7,.,CASSQEIRVEQYF,TGTGCCAGCAGCCAGGAAATCAGAGTCGAGCAGTACTTC
few,TRBV10-3,TRBJ1-1,.,CAISASNTEAFF,TGTGCCATCAGTGCGTCGAACACTGAAGCTTTCTTT
.,TRBV5-1,TRBJ2-1,TRBD2,CASSLSTSATNEQFF,TGCGCCAGCAGCTTGTCCACTAGCGCTACCAATGAGCAGTTCTTC
.,TRBV28,TRBJ2-7,.,CASIPGTLSYEQYF,TGTGCCAGCATCCCCGGGACCCTCTCCTACGAGCAGTACTTC
many,TRBV5-1,TRBJ2-2,TRBD2,CASSVESGRYTGELFF,TGCGCCAGCAGCGTGGAAAGCGGGAGATACACCGGGGAGCTGTTTTTT
.,TRBV28,TRBJ2-3,.,CASRERRTTDTQYF,TGTGCCAGCAGGGAGCGGCGGACCACAGATACGCAGTATTTT
many,TRBV27,TRBJ2-2,TRBD2,CASSLPGLAGDTGELFF,TGTGCCAGCAGTTTACCCGGACTAGCGGGAGACACCGGGGAGCTGTTTTTT
few,TRBV7-9,TRBJ2-1,.,CASSYLYRGEQFF,TGTGCCAGCAGCTACTTATATAGGGGGGAGCAGTTCTTC
many,TRBV28,TRBJ1-1,.,CASSLLGDEAFF,TGTGCCAGCAGTTTATTGGGAGATGAAGCTTTCTTT
few,TRBV5-4,TRBJ1-3,.,CASSMPSTGISGNTIYF,TGTGCCAGCAGCATGCCTTCCACAGGAATCTCTGGAAACACCATATATTTT
.,TRBV6-2/TRBV6-3,TRBJ1-2,.,CASSIQYGYTF,TGTGCCAGCAGTATACAGTATGGCTACACCTTT
few,TRBV2,TRBJ2-4,.,CASSESDSLNIQYF,TGTGCCAGCAGTGAGTCGGACAGTTTAAACATTCAGTACTTC
few,TRBV12-3/TRBV12-4,TRBJ1-2,.,CASSKQGGDGYTF,TGTGCCAGCAGCAAACAGGGAGGGGATGGCTACACCTTC
.,TRBV6-5,TRBJ2-1,.,CASSDLGAESYNEQFF,TGTGCCAGCAGTGACCTTGGAGCGGAGTCCTACAATGAGCAGTTCTTC
many,TRBV19,TRBJ2-1,.,CASSFPVAGNEQFF,TGTGCCAGTAGTTTCCCTGTGGCGGGTAATGAGCAGTTCTTC
.,TRBV29-1,TRBJ1-3,.,CSVENEGRLSGNTIYF,TGCAGCGTTGAGAACGAGGGCAGACTCTCTGGAAACACCATATATTTT
.,TRBV27,TRBJ2-2,.,CASRPGNTGELFF,TGTGCCAGCAGGCCTGGGAACACCGGGGAGCTGTTTTTT
many,TRBV20-1,TRBJ2-7,.,CSARRVPSYSSYEQYF,TGCAGTGCTAGAAGGGTGCCTTCCTATTCCTCCTACGAGCAGTACTTC
.,TRBV28,TRBJ2-1,TRBD1,CASSKAGTGGNEQFF,TGTGCCAGCAGCAAAGCCGGGACAGGGGGCAATGAGCAGTTCTTC
once,TRBV10-2,TRBJ2-3,TRBD1,CTSSGTGGSTDTQYF,TGCACCAGCAGTGGGACAGGGGGGAGCACAGATACGCAGTATTTT
.,TRBV27,TRBJ1-1,TRBD1,CASSTPGTGWSEAFF,TGTGCCAGCAGTACTCCTGGGACAGGGTGGTCTGAAGCTTTCTTT
few,TRBV7-8,TRBJ2-5,.,CASSLARSGYEEETQYF,TGTGCCAGCAGCTTAGCCCGCTCGGGGTACGAGGAAGAGACCCAGTACTTC
.,TRBV12-3/TRBV12-4,TRBJ2-1,.,CASSLGRLEQFF,TGTGCCAGCAGTTTAGGGAGGCTAGAGCAGTTCTTC
.,TRBV7-2,TRBJ2-1,TRBD2,CASSSASGEQFF,TGTGCCAGCAGCTCCGCTAGCGGTGAGCAGTTCTTC
few,TRBV5-8,TRBJ2-3,.,CASSLSFPHSTDTQYF,TGTGCCAGCAGCTTGTCCTTCCCCCATAGCACAGATACGCAGTATTTT
few,TRBV28,TRBJ2-3,.,CASSFQGDTDTQYF,TGTGCCAGCAGTTTCCAAGGGGATACAGATACGCAGTATTTT
.,TRBV7-8,TRBJ2-2,TRBD1,CASSSGQLNTGELFF,TGTGCCAGCAGCTCGGGACAGCTGAACACCGGGGAGCTGTTTTTT